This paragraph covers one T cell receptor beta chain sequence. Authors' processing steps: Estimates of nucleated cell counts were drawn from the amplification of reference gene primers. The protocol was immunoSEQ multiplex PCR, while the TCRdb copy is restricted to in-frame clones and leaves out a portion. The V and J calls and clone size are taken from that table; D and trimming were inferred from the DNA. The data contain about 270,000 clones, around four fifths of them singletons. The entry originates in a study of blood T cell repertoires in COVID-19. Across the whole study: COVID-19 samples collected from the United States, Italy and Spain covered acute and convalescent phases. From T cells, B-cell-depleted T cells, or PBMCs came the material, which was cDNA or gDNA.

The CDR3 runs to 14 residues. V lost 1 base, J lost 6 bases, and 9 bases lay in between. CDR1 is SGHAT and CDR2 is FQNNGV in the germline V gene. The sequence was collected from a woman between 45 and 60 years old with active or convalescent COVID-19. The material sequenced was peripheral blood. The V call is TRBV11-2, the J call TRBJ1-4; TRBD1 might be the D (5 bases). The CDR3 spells CASSLGQPDEKLFF. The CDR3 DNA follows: TGTGCCAGCAGCTTAGGACAGCCCGATGAAAAACTGTTTTTT.